The 25 T cell receptor beta chains below all came from one sample that was sequenced in a study of post-analysis software for immune sequencing data. Their recognized antigens are unknown. The authors incorporated unique molecular identifiers into the TCR beta cDNA libraries. TCRdb re-called the PCR reads through MiXCR, storing one row per CDR3 protein. In the table there are about 400,000 distinct CDR3 sequences, roughly 30% of which are singletons. Study conclusions and caveats: Comparison of patients with controls showed five TRBV segments more frequent in patients, TRBV5-6, TRBV5-1 and TRBV20-1 among them.

Specimen: blood. These receptors were obtained from a girl aged 10 to 17 with multiple sclerosis.

This clonotype has only a few counts. The chain combines TRBV12-3 or TRBV12-4 with TRBJ2-3; TRBD1 or TRBD2 may be the D gene (5 bases each). The CDR3 runs 17 residues. The V and J ends lost 4 bases and 0 bases respectively, with 17 bases between them. CDR3 nucleotides: TGTGCCAGCAGTTCCGGCCGGTGGGGACCTAGCACAGATACGCAGTATTTT. Protein sequence: CASSSGRWGPSTDTQYF.

The chain joins TRBV10-3 to TRBJ1-2, with D tentatively TRBD1 (5 bases). Trimming left V 11 bases short and J 2 bases short, with 18 bases between. Germline CDR1 and CDR2: ENHRY and SYGVKD. CDR3 length: 14 residues. The CDR3 region is CASKGTGMNYGYTF. As DNA, the CDR3 is TGTGCCTCCAAGGGGACCGGGATGAACTATGGCTACACCTTC.

The chain is built from TRBV20-1 and TRBJ2-3, with 9 bases fitting TRBD1. CDR3 length: 16 amino acids. Germline CDR1 is DFQATT and CDR2 is SNEGSKA (reference sequence). The J segment lost 2 bases and the V segment lost 0 bases, leaving 6 bases of the junction unmatched. The CDR3: CSARDRGTGSTDTQYF. The DNA of the CDR3 is TGCAGTGCTAGAGATCGGGGGACAGGGTCCACAGATACGCAGTATTTT.

The V gene is TRBV5-1, the J gene TRBJ2-1, with a weak D call TRBD2 (7 bases). This CDR3 region has 15 residues. The germline gives CDR1 SGHRS, CDR2 YFSETQ. Trimming removed 3 bases from V and 2 bases from J, with 12 bases in between. CDR3 amino acids: CASSSRGAPYNEQFF. The CDR3 DNA sequence: TGCGCCAGCAGCTCTCGGGGGGCCCCCTACAATGAGCAGTTCTTC.

This clonotype was seen only a few times. V usage is TRBV29-1 and J usage is TRBJ2-7; 8 bases line up with TRBD1. The germline V gene encodes CDR1 SQVTM and CDR2 ANQGSEA. J was trimmed by 1 base and V by 6 bases; bases with no gene match: 11. CDR3 length: 15 residues. CDR3 nucleotides: TGCAGCGTAGCCTCCCGGGACAGGCCATCCTACGAGCAGTACTTC. This gives the protein CSVASRDRPSYEQYF.

This clonotype was counted only a few times. V is TRBV11-2 and J is TRBJ2-7; D call uncertain. The V end was cut by 6 bases, the J end by 5 bases, with 14 bases between. The CDR3 extends over 13 amino acids. Germline values: CDR1 SGHAT, CDR2 FQNNGV. In DNA form, the CDR3 reads TGTGCCAGCAGTTTAACGTTGGTTAACGAGCAGTACTTC. Translation: CASSLTLVNEQYF.

The chain is built from TRBV29-1 and TRBJ2-6, with D maybe TRBD1 (6 bases). CDR1 is SQVTM, CDR2 ANQGSEA, per germline. CDR3 length: 15 amino acids. Trimming took off 4 bases at V and 0 bases at J, with 10 bases between the two ends. Here the CDR3 reads CSVGRDNSGANVLTF. The CDR3 nucleotides read TGCAGCGTTGGCCGGGACAACTCTGGGGCCAACGTCCTGACTTTC.

This clonotype was seen only a few times. The gene calls are TRBV29-1 and TRBJ1-4; D is unclear. Germline-derived CDR1 and CDR2 are SQVTM and ANQGSEA. The V end lost 4 bases, the J end lost 5 bases, and 8 bases lay between the germline ends. This CDR3 comprises 12 residues. The CDR3 sequence: CSVAMGNEKLFF. The CDR3 nucleotides read TGCAGCGTTGCGATGGGAAATGAAAAACTGTTTTTT.

V and J are TRBV7-2 and TRBJ2-3; possibly TRBD1 for D (6 bases). Trimming removed 1 base at V and 4 bases at J, with 9 bases between. The CDR3 is 14 residues long. Germline V gives CDR1 SGHTA, CDR2 FQGNSA. The CDR3 DNA follows: TGTGCCAGCAGCTTAGGGGGGCACTCAGATACGCAGTATTTT. Amino acids: CASSLGGHSDTQYF.

This clonotype turned up a few times. The chain has TRBV9 and TRBJ1-2; 8 nucleotides align to TRBD1. Germline CDR1 and CDR2: SGDLS and YYNGEE. V shed 0 bases, J shed 1 base, and the junction held 5 bases outside the gene matches. This CDR3 region has 16 residues. CDR3 sequence: CASSVGGQGGNYGYTF. The CDR3, as DNA: TGTGCCAGCAGCGTAGGTGGACAGGGTGGTAACTATGGCTACACCTTC. Variable domain in full (rest from reference TRBV9 and TRBJ1-2): DSGVTQTPKHLITATGQRVTLRCSPRSGDLSVYWYQQSLDQGLQFLIQYYNGEERAKGNILERFSAQQFPDLHSELNLSSLELGDSALYFCASSVGGQGGNYGYTFGSGTRLTVV.

V is TRBV2 and J is TRBJ2-1; 10 bases line up with TRBD1. Germline-derived CDR1 and CDR2 are SNHLY and FYNNEI. The trim removed 4 bases at V and 4 bases at J, leaving 4 bases unmatched. The CDR3 contains 15 residues. The CDR3 DNA reads as TGTGCCAGCAGTGGGGGGACAGGGGCGTACAATGAGCAGTTCTTC. Translated, it gives CASSGGTGAYNEQFF.

This clonotype was seen more than once but under ten times. The chain combines TRBV6-2 or TRBV6-3 with TRBJ2-1, with D maybe TRBD2 (5 bases). The CDR3 consists of 18 residues. Germline V gene sequence: CDR1 MNHEY, CDR2 SVGEGT. V was shortened by 0 bases and J by 0 bases, with 15 bases between the two germline ends. The CDR3, as DNA: TGTGCCAGCAGTTACTCGAGAGTCGGGGTGGGCTCCTACAATGAGCAGTTCTTC. Protein sequence: CASSYSRVGVGSYNEQFF.

This clonotype showed up just once. The rearrangement links TRBV3-1 to TRBJ2-7; tentatively, D is TRBD1 or TRBD2 (6 bases each). Germline loops: CDR1 LGHDT, CDR2 YNNKEL (reference sequence). The V end lost 1 base, the J end lost 2 bases, and 9 bases lay between the germline ends. The length of the CDR3 is 14 residues. In nucleotides, the CDR3 is TGTGCCAGCAGCCAAGCGGGGGCAGCCTACGAGCAGTACTTC. Translated: CASSQAGAAYEQYF.

This clonotype was observed a handful of times. This chain links TRBV28 with TRBJ2-6; TRBD2 is a possible D gene (5 bases). This CDR3 has 21 amino acids. CDR1 is MDHEN and CDR2 is SYDVKM in the germline V gene. The V end was cut by 5 bases, the J end by 1 base, with 27 bases between. The CDR3 coding sequence is TGTGCCAGCAGTACCACTCGGGGTCAGCCCTTCCTAAGATCTGGGGCCAACGTCCTGACTTTC. Residues: CASSTTRGQPFLRSGANVLTF.

The chain links TRBV20-1 to TRBJ2-5; D remains unclear. Trimming stripped 3 bases from V and 3 bases from J, with 11 bases between. The CDR3 is made up of 13 amino acids. CDR1 and CDR2 (germline): DFQATT, SNEGSKA (reference sequence). In nucleotides, the CDR3 is TGCAGTGCTAGTGATCAGGCGGAAGAGACCCAGTACTTC. This codes for CSASDQAEETQYF.

This clonotype was found many times. The rearrangement uses TRBV2 and TRBJ1-4; TRBD1 aligns across 9 bases. This CDR3 comprises 15 residues. Germline assignment: CDR1 SNHLY and CDR2 FYNNEI. After removal of 6 bases from V and 6 bases from J, the junction contained 8 bases not matched to a gene. The CDR3 region has the DNA TGTGCCAGCAGAGGAGGGACAGGGCGCGATGAAAAACTGTTTTTT. This encodes CASRGGTGRDEKLFF.

In the case of this clonotype: A junction end diverges from the germline sequence, so it may reflect a read error. This chain joins TRBV6-5 and TRBJ1-2; D may be TRBD1 (5 bases). Germline loops: CDR1 MNHEY, CDR2 SVGAGI. This CDR3 has 18 residues. As DNA, the CDR3 is TGTGCCGGCAGTTACTCAGAACGGGACCAGCCAAGTGACTATGGCTACACCTTC. Protein product: CAGSYSERDQPSDYGYTF.

This clonotype was observed a few times. The gene calls are TRBV25-1 and TRBJ2-1; 7 bases line up with TRBD2. Germline loops: CDR1 MGHDK, CDR2 SYGVNS. J was trimmed by 13 bases and V by 3 bases; bases with no gene match: 9. The CDR3 is 13 residues long. As DNA, the CDR3 is TGTGCCAGCAGTGATCCCGGTTGGGGGGGTCAGTTCTTC. Its translation: CASSDPGWGGQFF.

The chain has TRBV28 and TRBJ2-7; D is perhaps TRBD2 (5 bases). This CDR3 is built from 15 residues. Between the trimmed V and J ends, which lost 5 bases and 0 bases, there was a span of 14 bases. The germline V gene has CDR1 MDHEN and CDR2 SYDVKM. CDR3 sequence (DNA): TGTGCCAGCAGTCTCCACAGCGGAAGCTCCTACGAGCAGTACTTC. Its translation is CASSLHSGSSYEQYF.

This chain joins TRBV5-1 and TRBJ2-1; maybe TRBD2 (6 bases). Germline V CDR1 and CDR2: SGHRS, YFSETQ. The V gene lost 4 bases and the J gene lost 2 bases, with 13 bases spanning the gap. This CDR3 region has 15 residues. CDR3: CASSLGTSTYNEQFF. The CDR3 DNA follows: TGCGCCAGCAGCCTAGGGACTTCTACCTACAATGAGCAGTTCTTC.

This clonotype was seen at least ten times. The chain combines TRBV4-3 with TRBJ2-1; D perhaps matches TRBD2 (5 bases). With 0 bases removed from V and 8 bases from J, the gap between germline ends came to 20 bases. CDR3 length: 17 residues. The germline CDR1 and CDR2 sequences are LGHNA and YSLEER. This CDR3 is CASSQDRARLGGDEQFF. In DNA, the CDR3 is TGCGCCAGCAGCCAAGATCGTGCGCGGCTAGGAGGCGATGAGCAGTTCTTC.

The V gene is TRBV12-5, the J gene TRBJ2-5; 7 nucleotides match TRBD1. J gave up 11 bases and V 1 base, and 13 bases lay outside the gene matches. The CDR3 totals 15 residues. CDR1 and CDR2 (germline): LGHNT, FRNRAP. Written as DNA, the CDR3 is TGTGCTAGTGGTTTGGCCACAGGGGAACTGAGGGAGCAGTACTTC. This codes for CASGLATGELREQYF.

The chain uses TRBV3-1 and TRBJ2-3; D gene ambiguous. Between the trimmed V and J ends, which lost 4 bases and 6 bases, there was a span of 14 bases. The germline gives CDR1 LGHDT, CDR2 YNNKEL (reference sequence). This CDR3 comprises 14 residues. CDR3 DNA: TGTGCCAGCAGCCCTCAAGGAACCCCTGATACGCAGTATTTT. Protein sequence: CASSPQGTPDTQYF.

This chain connects TRBV7-2 to TRBJ2-4; possible D gene TRBD1, 5 bases. The CDR3 has 13 residues. Germline V gives CDR1 SGHTA, CDR2 FQGNSA. V was trimmed by 6 bases and J by 10 bases, leaving 16 bases between them. CDR3: CASRLTPSGIQYF. As DNA, the CDR3 is TGTGCCAGCAGATTGACACCCTCAGGGATTCAGTACTTC.

The chain joins TRBV20-1 to TRBJ2-1; possible D gene TRBD2, 6 bases. The CDR3 spans 17 residues. Trimming took off 5 bases at V and 0 bases at J, with 20 bases between the two ends. Germline CDR1 and CDR2: DFQATT and SNEGSKA (reference sequence). The CDR3 is CSARSGGTGGSYNEQFF. For the CDR3, the DNA is TGCAGTGCTCGATCTGGGGGGACCGGTGGCTCCTACAATGAGCAGTTCTTC.